Listed here is a single TCR beta chain. Which antigen it targets is not known. At one end the junction does not follow the germline gene, possibly because of a read error. These data are taken from a study of T-cell memory formation after mild COVID-19 (dated by TCRdb to the early 2020s). For the study in its entirety: TCR sequence clusters from the two donors were largely donor specific. In a couple of donors, T-cell clones that expanded and contracted after mild COVID-19 were followed by sequencing TCRalpha and TCRbeta repertoires longitudinally. Two young, previously healthy adult volunteers made up the cohort, one male and one female. Beyond this particular receptor, the publication reports: Contracting CD4+ clones were located mainly in the CM and EM memory subsets, whereas CD8+ clones were found to be enriched in EMRA. From day 15 to 85, contracting clones showed balanced CD4/CD8 phenotypes, whereas a second wave of clones that expanded from day 15 to 37 leaned towards CD4+. Some responding clones were detected in pre-infection memory, which suggested that pre-existing cross-reactive memory T cells had joined the SARS-CoV-2 response. Only a couple of mild cases were covered by the study, and larger cohorts that include severe cases with pre-infection samples were considered necessary. SARS-CoV-2 specificity of the second-wave clones peaking on day 37 was not confirmed.

PBMCs were isolated by Ficoll-Paque density gradient centrifugation. From the cysteine through the phenylalanine, the CDR3 covers 12 amino acids. The sequence is cut down to CDR3 DNA, 36 bases in frame from base 1. CDR1 SGHRS and CDR2 YFSETQ are derived from the germline V gene. The reads were generated on an Illumina NovaSeq 6000. Using 5'RACE with constant-segment primers, TCRalpha and TCRbeta cDNA libraries were constructed, with sample barcodes and unique molecular identifiers added in the process. RNA was extracted from every sample with Trizol reagent. Library amplification was performed in two PCR steps, and a second sample barcode and Illumina TruSeq adapters were introduced in the second step. Sequencing of libraries was performed on an Illumina NovaSeq with 2 x 150 bp paired-end reads. The authors processed their data as follows. Demultiplexing of reads and collapsing into UMI-guided consensus sequences were performed with migec v1.2.7. Using mixcr v2.1.11, UMI consensuses were aligned to TRA and TRB V and J templates and then assembled into clonotypes. A clonotype was counted as expanded or contracted only when both edgeR and NoisET called the clonotype significant, with the noise models trained on biological replicates. For edgeR calls, the thresholds were a false discovery rate-adjusted p below 0.01 and a log2 fold-change of 1. PCA with hierarchical clustering of max-normalized trajectories of the 1000 most abundant clonotypes was used as exploratory dynamics analysis. The CD4 or CD8 phenotype of responding clones was assigned using the separately sequenced CD4+ and CD8+ repertoires. Using fastp at Q25 and MiXCR, TCRdb reprocessed the public reads and kept productive beta chains. Every CDR3 protein is listed once, alongside the most common genes and DNA of its rows. V and J calls and clone size were set by TCRdb, not the authors. This sample has hundreds of thousands of distinct CDR3 sequences in its table, and 20% to 25% of those were observed once. The ten largest clones capture about 8.4% of the sample.

Here the chain combines TRBV5-1 and TRBJ2-1; the D segment is perhaps TRBD1 or TRBD2, each sharing 5 matched bases. The TCR sequence derives from an adult woman who had mild COVID-19 (a few samples of this study predate the infection). The sample titles of this study are shuffled in the database, so cell type and time point are left out; the donor was told from shared clones. Material: PBMCs or a T cell subset sorted from them (not recorded which). The CDR3 loop reads CASTLARDRQFF. The DNA sequence is given as TGCGCCAGCACCTTGGCTAGGGACCGACAGTTCTTC.